This T cell receptor beta chain originates from a study of blood T cell repertoires in COVID-19. In the study overall: Acute-phase and convalescent COVID-19 samples originated in the United States, Italy and Spain. Sample material is recorded as cDNA or gDNA derived from T cells, B-cell-depleted T cells, or PBMCs.

As originally analysed: The assay estimated nucleated cells by amplifying reference gene primers. Clones were read by immunoSEQ multiplex PCR, and TCRdb kept only the in-frame ones, dropping some. The V and J calls and clone size were taken over from that table, and D and trimming were inferred from the DNA. Here the sample spans around 100,000 clones, approximately 89% being singletons. The CDR3 totals 15 residues. V dropped 0 bases and J dropped 6 bases, with 12 bases sitting between them. Germline values: CDR1 MRHNA, CDR2 SNTAGT. The sequence derives from a man in his forties with acute or convalescent COVID-19. The J gene is TRBJ2-1, the V gene TRBV6-4, with TRBD2 as a possible D gene (5 bases). Sequenced material: peripheral blood. CDR3 in amino acids: CASSDSIEGRNEQFF. In DNA form, the CDR3 reads TGTGCCAGCAGTGACTCAATCGAGGGCCGCAATGAGCAGTTCTTC.